The 28 T cell receptor beta chains in this list originate from one sample, sequenced in a study of cytomegalovirus exposure and HLA in healthy donors. The data were produced by immunoSEQ multiplex PCR, yet TCRdb's version contains in-frame clones alone and is incomplete. The sample yields approximately 59,000 clones, roughly 93% seen once. The sample consisted of PBMCs. Receptor source: a woman aged 18-29 years in good health and CMV-seropositive.

V is TRBV6-1 and J is TRBJ1-1; 9 positions match TRBD1. With V trimmed by 4 bases and J by 1 base, 13 bases remained unmatched. This CDR3 region has 18 residues. CDR1 is MNHNS and CDR2 is SASEGT in the germline V gene. For the CDR3, the DNA is TGTGCCAGCAGTGGGATCCGGGACAGGGTTTGGAGGAACACTGAAGCTTTCTTT. This encodes CASSGIRDRVWRNTEAFF.

This chain connects TRBV5-1 to TRBJ1-3, with 8 bases identical to TRBD1. The CDR3 runs 18 residues. Losses at the gene ends were 4 bases for V and 0 bases for J; bases not matched to a gene: 12. Germline CDR1 and CDR2: SGHRS and YFSETQ. This chain's CDR3 is CASSIGTGLLLSGNTIYF. The CDR3 region has the DNA TGCGCCAGCAGCATAGGGACAGGCCTACTCCTCTCTGGAAACACCATATATTTT.

This clone was recorded once. The chain couples TRBV6-7 to TRBJ2-7; D is uncertain. TRBV6-7 is recorded as an ORF, its role being uncertain. This CDR3 region has 11 residues. Between the trimmed V and J ends, which lost 7 bases and 6 bases, there was a span of 10 bases. The CDR3 bases are TGTGCCAGCATCTTAATGTCCGAGCAGTACTTC. Translation gives CASILMSEQYF.

The J gene is TRBJ1-4, the V gene TRBV2; D unclear. CDR3 length: 12 residues. Looked up from germline, CDR1 is SNHLY and CDR2 is FYNNEI. V was shortened by 7 bases and J by 6 bases, with 9 bases between the two germline ends. CDR3 nucleotide sequence: TGTGCCAGCACCGGGTTTTATGAAAAACTGTTTTTT. Protein sequence: CASTGFYEKLFF.

The chain combines TRBV7-3 with TRBJ2-1; TRBD1 might be the D (5 bases). The V end was cut by 6 bases, the J end by 3 bases, with 9 bases between. The V gene's germline CDR1 is SGHTA and CDR2 FQGTGA. The CDR3 has 13 residues. CDR3 sequence: CASSSDSYNEQFF. The CDR3 DNA is TGTGCCAGCAGTTCTGACAGCTACAATGAGCAGTTCTTC.

Points on this clone: The junction departs from germline at one end; a sequencing error may be responsible. The rearrangement uses TRBV23-1 and TRBJ1-2; D not certain. TRBV23-1 is reported as an ORF; its role is uncertain. The CDR3 contains 8 residues. CDR3 nucleotides: TGCGCCAGCAGTCACCCTTTTTTC. Its translation: CASSHPFF.

The rearrangement links TRBV7-3 to TRBJ1-5; D unresolved. The germline V gene has CDR1 SGHTA and CDR2 FQGTGA. This CDR3 has 13 residues. Trimming cost V 5 bases and J 0 bases, with 5 bases left between them. This CDR3 reads CASSADSNQPQHF. For the CDR3, the DNA is TGTGCCAGCAGCGCAGATAGCAATCAGCCCCAGCATTTT.

The chain couples TRBV11-2 to TRBJ2-2, with 9 bases matching TRBD2. The CDR3 has 18 amino acids. V shed 1 base, J shed 7 bases, and the junction held 13 bases outside the gene matches. Germline CDR1 is SGHAT and CDR2 is FQNNGV. The CDR3 bases are TGTGCCAGCAGCTTAGTTGTGCGGCGGGGGGGCCGGGACGGGGAGCTGTTTTTT. Translating gives CASSLVVRRGGRDGELFF.

V and J are TRBV5-3 and TRBJ1-2, with 7 bases lining up with TRBD1. TRBV5-3 is an ORF, and what it does is uncertain. The CDR3 is 16 residues long. Trimming cost V 8 bases and J 3 bases; bases outside gene matches: 16. CDR3 region: CASKGPDRDTYYGYTF. The CDR3 nucleotides read TGTGCCAGTAAGGGTCCTGACAGGGACACCTACTATGGCTACACCTTC.

The CDR3 nucleotides read TGTGCCAGCTGTCTGGGCAGGGGAATCGGCTATGGCTACACCTTC. Translating it yields CASCLGRGIGYGYTF. The V call is TRBV6-6, the J call TRBJ1-2; possible D gene TRBD1, 6 bases. CDR3 length equals 15 residues. Trimming removed 8 bases at V and 4 bases at J, with 20 bases between. Looked up from germline, CDR1 is MNHNY and CDR2 is SVGAGI (reference sequence).

The chain uses TRBV28 and TRBJ1-5; D is uncertain. Per the germline V gene, CDR1 is MDHEN and CDR2 is SYDVKM. This CDR3 is 12 amino acids long. Deletions cut 1 base from V and 7 bases from J, with 5 bases between. CDR3 in DNA: TGTGCCAGCAGTTTATTCAGGCAGCCCCAGCATTTT. Translating it yields CASSLFRQPQHF. The entire variable domain, with the rest obtained from reference TRBV28 and TRBJ1-5, is as follows: DVKVTQSSRYLVKRTGEKVFLECVQDMDHENMFWYRQDPGLGLRLIYFSYDVKMKEKGDIPEGYSVSREKKERFSLILESASTNQTSMYLCASSLFRQPQHFGDGTRLSIL.

The chain is built from TRBV19 and TRBJ1-3; D is possibly TRBD1 (5 bases). There are 13 residues in the CDR3. Looked up from germline, CDR1 is LNHDA and CDR2 is SQIVND (reference sequence). V was shortened by 7 bases and J by 4 bases, with 11 bases between the two germline ends. The CDR3 DNA sequence: TGTGCCAGTAAGGAGACAGTGGGAAACACCATATATTTT. It translates to CASKETVGNTIYF.

The CDR3 here is CASNVLGELFF. For the CDR3, the DNA is TGTGCCAGCAATGTTCTCGGGGAGCTGTTTTTT. V gene TRBV28 combines with J gene TRBJ2-2; D gene unclear. The CDR3 extends over 11 amino acids. In germline, CDR1 is MDHEN, CDR2 SYDVKM. Trimming shortened V by 7 bases and J by 7 bases, and 7 bases separated the two germline ends.

The chain uses TRBV6-4 and TRBJ2-7, with 7 nucleotides matching TRBD1. Per the germline V gene, CDR1 is MRHNA and CDR2 is SNTAGT. The CDR3 has 12 amino acids. This chain's CDR3 is CGRGRPTYEQYF. The CDR3 DNA sequence: TGTGGAAGGGGGCGGCCCACCTACGAGCAGTACTTC.

The chain joins TRBV4-1 to TRBJ1-1; D is uncertain. The V and J ends lost 0 bases and 1 base respectively, with 9 bases between them. CDR3 length: 15 amino acids. Germline CDR1 and CDR2: MGHRA and YSYEKL. Here the CDR3 DNA reads TGCGCCAGCAGCCAAGAGGCTTTCCCGAACACTGAAGCTTTCTTT. This codes for CASSQEAFPNTEAFF.

The chain combines TRBV23-1 with TRBJ1-1, with D tentatively TRBD1 (5 bases). TRBV23-1 qualifies as an ORF whose function is uncertain. Deletions cut 2 bases from V and 2 bases from J, with 12 bases between. The CDR3 has 15 amino acids. The CDR3 loop is CASSQPETVNTEAFF. The CDR3 coding sequence is TGCGCCAGCAGTCAACCCGAGACAGTTAACACTGAAGCTTTCTTT.

The V call is TRBV5-1, the J call TRBJ2-7, with TRBD2 matching 10 bases. Germline trimming cut 4 bases from V and 3 bases from J; bases unmatched to any gene: 4. CDR1 and CDR2 from the germline V gene are SGHRS and YFSETQ. The CDR3 totals 14 residues. CDR3 loop: CASSERGGRYEQYF. CDR3 in DNA: TGCGCCAGCAGCGAGCGGGGGGGCCGCTACGAGCAGTACTTC.

The chain is built from TRBV2 and TRBJ2-2; 8 bases align to TRBD2. The germline gives CDR1 SNHLY, CDR2 FYNNEI. This CDR3 region has 17 residues. Trimming cost V 5 bases and J 0 bases; bases outside gene matches: 8. CDR3 DNA sequence: TGTGCCAGCAGTCTCCTAAATAGCGGGGCGAACACCGGGGAGCTGTTTTTT. Translating it yields CASSLLNSGANTGELFF.

The count of this clone is one. This chain uses TRBV20-1 with TRBJ2-5; D remains unclear. The CDR3 loop spans 10 amino acids. Germline lookup yields CDR1 DFQATT and CDR2 SNEGSKA (reference sequence). V gave up 7 bases and J gave up 2 bases, with 5 bases separating them. Here the CDR3 reads CSVRQETQYF. As DNA, the CDR3 is TGCAGTGTTCGTCAAGAGACCCAGTACTTC.

The chain combines TRBV4-2 with TRBJ2-2, with a tentative D call TRBD1 (5 bases). Germline CDR1 and CDR2: LGHNA and YNFKEQ. This CDR3 is 15 amino acids long. Trimming stripped 0 bases from V and 4 bases from J, with 9 bases between. In DNA form, the CDR3 reads TGTGCCAGCAGCCAAGACACCAGGGCCACCGGGGAGCTGTTTTTT. Its translation: CASSQDTRATGELFF.

The rearrangement links TRBV6-1 to TRBJ1-6, with D perhaps matching TRBD1 (6 bases). The length of the CDR3 is 12 residues. CDR1 MNHNS and CDR2 SASEGT come from the germline V gene. V lost 10 bases, J lost 7 bases, and 11 bases lay in between. CDR3 protein: CATKTGNSPLHF. The CDR3 DNA reads as TGTGCCACCAAAACAGGGAATTCACCCCTCCACTTT.

This chain links TRBV23-1 with TRBJ2-7, with D perhaps TRBD1 (5 bases). TRBV23-1 is an open reading frame, and its role is uncertain. The V end was cut by 0 bases, the J end by 2 bases, with 5 bases between. The CDR3 spans 13 residues. The CDR3 loop is CASSQSDTYEQYF. The CDR3 bases are TGCGCCAGCAGTCAATCGGACACCTACGAGCAGTACTTC.

The rearrangement uses TRBV29-1 and TRBJ2-4; no firm D call. V lost 3 bases to trimming and J lost 3 bases, with 9 bases between them. This CDR3 region has 13 residues. Germline values: CDR1 SQVTM, CDR2 ANQGSEA. In DNA form, the CDR3 reads TGCAGCGTTGATGGGTCAGGCAAAAACATTCAGTACTTC. Its protein is CSVDGSGKNIQYF. The full variable domain, with the rest looked up from reference TRBV29-1 and TRBJ2-4, is SAVISQKPSRDICQRGTSLTIQCQVDSQVTMMFWYRQQPGQSLTLIATANQGSEATYESGFVIDKFPISRPNLTFSTLTVSNMSPEDSSIYLCSVDGSGKNIQYFGAGTRLSVL.

V is TRBV6-4 and J is TRBJ2-1; 13 bases match TRBD2. The CDR3 covers 15 residues. V trimming: 5 bases; J trimming: 8 bases; junction bases outside the gene matches: 6. Germline CDR1 reads MRHNA; CDR2 reads SNTAGT. Written as DNA, the CDR3 is TGTGCCAGCAGTTTGACTAGCGGGGGGTTGGATGAGCAGTTCTTC. It encodes CASSLTSGGLDEQFF.

This clone was detected once. The CDR3 DNA follows: TGTGCCAGCAGCGCGGTCGGACAGACCTATGGCTACACCTTC. Its protein product is CASSAVGQTYGYTF. The chain recombines TRBV13 with TRBJ1-2, with D perhaps matching TRBD1 (6 bases). Trimming took off 5 bases at V and 4 bases at J, with 14 bases between the two ends. Germline CDR1 and CDR2: PRHDT and FYEKMQ (reference sequence). The length of the CDR3 is 14 residues.

The chain links TRBV5-1 to TRBJ2-2; 9 bases agree with TRBD1. Per germline, CDR1 SGHRS and CDR2 YFSETQ. V gave up 0 bases and J gave up 4 bases; unmatched junction bases: 7. This CDR3 is 17 amino acids long. The DNA of the CDR3 is TGCGCCAGCAGCTTGGCCGGGGGGACAGGGAGCACCGGGGAGCTGTTTTTT. The encoded protein is CASSLAGGTGSTGELFF.

The rearrangement links TRBV5-1 to TRBJ1-2; no reliable D call. This CDR3 comprises 13 residues. V was shortened by 0 bases and J by 4 bases, with 7 bases between the two germline ends. Germline V gene sequence: CDR1 SGHRS, CDR2 YFSETQ. The CDR3 sequence: CASSLGHLYGYTF. DNA of the CDR3: TGCGCCAGCAGCTTGGGGCATCTCTATGGCTACACCTTC.

The genes are TRBV7-9 and TRBJ2-7, with 9 bases matching TRBD1. CDR3 length: 15 amino acids. The V gene end was trimmed by 4 bases and the J gene end by 4 bases; junction bases not matched to a gene: 8. Germline V gene lookup returns CDR1 SEHNR and CDR2 FQNEAQ (reference sequence). The CDR3 DNA reads TGTGCCAGCAGCTCGGGACAGGGTGGGGGGTACGAGCAGTACTTC. Residues: CASSSGQGGGYEQYF. Looking up the rest from reference TRBV7-9 and TRBJ2-7 gives the full variable domain: DTGVSQNPRHKITKRGQNVTFRCDPISEHNRLYWYRQTLGQGPEFLTYFQNEAQLEKSRLLSDRFSAERPKGSFSTLEIQRTEQGDSAMYLCASSSGQGGGYEQYFGPGTRLTVT.